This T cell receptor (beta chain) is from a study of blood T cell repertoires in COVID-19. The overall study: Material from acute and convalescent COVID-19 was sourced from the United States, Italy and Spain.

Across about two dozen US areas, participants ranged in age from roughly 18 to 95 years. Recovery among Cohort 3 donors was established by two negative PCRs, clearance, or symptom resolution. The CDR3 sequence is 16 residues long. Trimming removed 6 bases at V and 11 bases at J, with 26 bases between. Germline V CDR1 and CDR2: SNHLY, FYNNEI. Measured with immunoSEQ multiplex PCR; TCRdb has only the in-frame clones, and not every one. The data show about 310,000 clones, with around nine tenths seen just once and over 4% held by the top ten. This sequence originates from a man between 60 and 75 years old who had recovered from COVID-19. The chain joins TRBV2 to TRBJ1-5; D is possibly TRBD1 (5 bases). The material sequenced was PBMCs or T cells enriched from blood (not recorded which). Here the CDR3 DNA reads TGTGCCAGCAGCCTCCTAATGGGGACCCCCCTAGCGACCCAGCATTTT. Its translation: CASSLLMGTPLATQHF.